This T cell receptor beta chain is drawn from a study of chemoradiotherapy in HPV16-positive cancers. Study information: Candidate HPV-specific clones and shared TCR motifs came from a couple of HPV16-positive patients. Whole-study findings and limits: Better recurrence-free survival went with HPV-responsive T-cell expansion in HPV16-positive patients. Candidate HPV-specific clones and E7-related TCR motifs grew in tumor during treatment.

Here immunoSEQ multiplex PCR was the method, and the copy in TCRdb shows in-frame clones only, minus some. The sample has 10,000 to 15,000 clones; 65% to 85% are singletons. V was clipped by 1 base and J by 0 bases, with 3 bases between them. This CDR3 contains 13 residues. Germline V gene lookup returns CDR1 MNHNS and CDR2 SASEGT. Regarding this clone: Antigen specificity is unknown.

This receptor was taken from a human donor with HPV-associated anogenital cancer. The sample was gathered from a patient who underwent chemoradiotherapy. The chain employs TRBV6-1 and TRBJ1-2; D gene unclear. The CDR3 sequence is CASSEDTNYGYTF. Written as DNA, the CDR3 is TGTGCCAGCAGTGAAGACACTAACTATGGCTACACCTTC.